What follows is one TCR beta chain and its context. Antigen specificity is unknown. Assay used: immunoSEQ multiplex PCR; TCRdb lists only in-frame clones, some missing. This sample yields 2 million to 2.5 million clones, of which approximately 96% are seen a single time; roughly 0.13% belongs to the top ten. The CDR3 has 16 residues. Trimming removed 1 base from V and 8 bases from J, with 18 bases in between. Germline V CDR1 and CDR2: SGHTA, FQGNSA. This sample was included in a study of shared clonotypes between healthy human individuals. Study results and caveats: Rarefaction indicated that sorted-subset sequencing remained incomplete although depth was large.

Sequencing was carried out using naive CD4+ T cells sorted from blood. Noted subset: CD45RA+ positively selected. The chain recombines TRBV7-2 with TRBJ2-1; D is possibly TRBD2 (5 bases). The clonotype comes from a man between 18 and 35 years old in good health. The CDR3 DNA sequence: TGTGCCAGCAGCTTAGTGGGGAGATTAACCGTGGATGAGCAGTTCTTC. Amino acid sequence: CASSLVGRLTVDEQFF.